This entry features one TCR beta chain sequence. Its specificity is not known. This entry comes from a study of T cells expressing NK-cell markers. Study-wide findings and caveats: The share of CD8+ T cells held by dominant NKG2C+ clonotypes was roughly 1.0-8% in roughly 6 donors.

TCRdb reworked the 5' RACE reads into one entry per CDR3 protein, no DNA. In total, the table holds a few hundred thousand distinct CDR3 sequences. The source material was blood T cells: a sorted CD56 or NKG2C T cell subset, CD4+ or CD8+ T cells, or bulk PBMC T cells (not recorded which). This TCR was recovered from a woman aged 45-59 years in good health.

CDR3 in amino acids: CASGNSGANVLTF. This chain connects TRBV14 to TRBJ2-6. This CDR3 contains 13 residues. CDR1 is SGHDN and CDR2 is FVKESK in the germline V gene.